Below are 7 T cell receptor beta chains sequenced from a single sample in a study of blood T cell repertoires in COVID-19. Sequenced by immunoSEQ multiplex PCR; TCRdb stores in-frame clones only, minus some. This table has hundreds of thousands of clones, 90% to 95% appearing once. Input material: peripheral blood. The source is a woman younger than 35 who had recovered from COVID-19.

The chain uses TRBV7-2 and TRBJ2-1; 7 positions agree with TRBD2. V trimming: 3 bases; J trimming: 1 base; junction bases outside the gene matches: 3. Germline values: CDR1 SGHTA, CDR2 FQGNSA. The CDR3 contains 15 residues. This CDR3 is CASSLAGVSYNEQFF. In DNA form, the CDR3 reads TGTGCCAGCAGCTTGGCGGGAGTATCCTACAATGAGCAGTTCTTC. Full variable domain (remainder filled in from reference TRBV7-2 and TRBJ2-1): GAGVSQSPSNKVTEKGKDVELRCDPISGHTALYWYRQSLGQGLEFLIYFQGNSAPDKSGLPSDRFSAERTGGSVSTLTIQRTQQEDSAVYLCASSLAGVSYNEQFFGPGTRLTVL.

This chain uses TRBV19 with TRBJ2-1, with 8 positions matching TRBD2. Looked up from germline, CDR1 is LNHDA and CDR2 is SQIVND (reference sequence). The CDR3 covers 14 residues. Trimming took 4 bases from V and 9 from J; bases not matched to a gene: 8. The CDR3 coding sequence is TGTGCCAGTAGTAGACAGCGGGAGAATGGTGAGCAGTTCTTC. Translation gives CASSRQRENGEQFF. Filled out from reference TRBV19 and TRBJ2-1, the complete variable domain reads DGGITQSPKYLFRKEGQNVTLSCEQNLNHDAMYWYRQDPGQGLRLIYYSQIVNDFQKGDIAEGYSVSREKKESFPLTVTSAQKNPTAFYLCASSRQRENGEQFFGPGTRLTVL.

The CDR3 nucleotides are TGCGCCAGCAGCCATCTAGGAGGGGTGGAGACCCAGTACTTC. The encoded protein is CASSHLGGVETQYF. V gene TRBV4-1 combines with J gene TRBJ2-5; TRBD2 might be the D (6 bases). This CDR3 spans 14 amino acids. Per germline, CDR1 MGHRA and CDR2 YSYEKL. The ends were cut back, 3 bases at V and 5 bases at J, with 13 bases in the middle.

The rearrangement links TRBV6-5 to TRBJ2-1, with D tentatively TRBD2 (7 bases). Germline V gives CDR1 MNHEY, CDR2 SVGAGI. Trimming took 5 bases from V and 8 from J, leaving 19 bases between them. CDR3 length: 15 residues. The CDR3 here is CASSPDGGPRHEQFF. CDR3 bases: TGTGCCAGCAGTCCCGACGGGGGGCCTAGGCATGAGCAGTTCTTC.

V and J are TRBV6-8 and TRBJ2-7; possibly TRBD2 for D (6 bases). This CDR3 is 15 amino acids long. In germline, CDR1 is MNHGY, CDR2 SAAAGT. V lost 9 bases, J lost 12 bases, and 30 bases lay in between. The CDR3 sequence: CARSTGRGERGIRYV. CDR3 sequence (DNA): TGTGCCAGATCGACCGGGCGCGGGGAAAGAGGGATTCGGTACGTC.

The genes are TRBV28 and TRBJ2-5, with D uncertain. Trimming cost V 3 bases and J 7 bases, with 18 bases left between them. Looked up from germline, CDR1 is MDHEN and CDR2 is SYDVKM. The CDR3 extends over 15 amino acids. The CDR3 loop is CASSFLWPPLATQYF. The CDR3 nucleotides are TGTGCCAGCAGTTTCCTCTGGCCCCCGTTAGCGACCCAGTACTTC. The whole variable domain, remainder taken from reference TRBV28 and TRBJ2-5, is DVKVTQSSRYLVKRTGEKVFLECVQDMDHENMFWYRQDPGLGLRLIYFSYDVKMKEKGDIPEGYSVSREKKERFSLILESASTNQTSMYLCASSFLWPPLATQYFGPGTRLLVL.

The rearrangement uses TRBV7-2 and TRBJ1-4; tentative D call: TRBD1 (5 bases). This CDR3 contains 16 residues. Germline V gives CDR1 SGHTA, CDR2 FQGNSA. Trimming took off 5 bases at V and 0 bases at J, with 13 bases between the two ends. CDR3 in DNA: TGTGCCAGCAGCCCACAGGTGGACCCAACTAATGAAAAACTGTTTTTT. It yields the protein CASSPQVDPTNEKLFF.